This T cell receptor beta chain is from a study of blood T cell repertoires in COVID-19. Study at large: The analysed material was cDNA or gDNA that came from T cells, B-cell-depleted T cells, or PBMCs.

Trimming shortened V by 6 bases and J by 3 bases, and 9 bases separated the two germline ends. This CDR3 comprises 12 residues. CDR1 and CDR2 (germline): LNHDA, SQIVND (reference sequence). The data were produced by immunoSEQ multiplex PCR, yet TCRdb's version contains in-frame clones alone and is incomplete. The sample has around 300,000 clones; roughly 90% are singletons. The count of this clone is one. At the DNA level, this CDR3 is encoded by other sequences in the same sample as well. The chain joins TRBV19 to TRBJ2-7; unclear D gene. The sequence was collected from a woman aged 25-40 years with COVID-19, enrolled during active disease. The sequenced sample was peripheral blood. CDR3 nucleotides: TGTGCCAGTAGCGGCGGCGGCTACGAGCAGTACTTC. Its translation: CASSGGGYEQYF. Variable domain in full (rest from reference TRBV19 and TRBJ2-7): DGGITQSPKYLFRKEGQNVTLSCEQNLNHDAMYWYRQDPGQGLRLIYYSQIVNDFQKGDIAEGYSVSREKKESFPLTVTSAQKNPTAFYLCASSGGGYEQYFGPGTRLTVT.